The clone carrying this TCR beta chain occurred a few times. Its target is unknown. This sample was taken from a study of blood T cells in healthy people across ages. Study-wide results and caveats: Nothing was known about donor CMV status, and this possibly confounded expanded clonotype changes. Versus aged donors, long-lived donors had higher diversity and more naive CD4+ cells.

This CDR3 is 16 amino acids long. V was pared by 5 bases and J by 5 bases, with 21 bases between. The V gene's germline CDR1 is MNHEY and CDR2 SMNVEV (reference sequence). Primed by a sample-barcoded 5' primer and a J-beta primer mix, a second PCR proceeded for 7 to 11 cycles. Via MiXCR, TCRdb re-called the 5' RACE reads, giving one row per CDR3 protein. The sample gives fewer than 2,000,000 distinct CDR3 sequences, about 31% of which show up once; approximately 10% is in the top ten. The source material was blood. The source of this sequence is a woman aged 25 to 39 in good health. This sequence joins TRBV27 and TRBJ1-2; D gene uncertain. This CDR3 reads CASSGLLKRGRYGYTF. As DNA, the CDR3 is TGTGCCAGCAGTGGACTGCTAAAGCGAGGTCGGTATGGCTACACCTTC.